This T cell receptor beta chain came from a study of T cell responses to AZD1222 COVID-19 vaccine. Sequencing used immunoSEQ multiplex PCR; TCRdb keeps in-frame clones, though not all of them. This sample carries approximately 90,000 clones, about nine tenths of them seen once, and the ten largest clones take 5.5% to 8%. V gave up 0 bases and J gave up 3 bases; unmatched junction bases: 6. The germline CDR1 and CDR2 sequences are MGHRA and YSYEKL. The CDR3 totals 16 residues. The material was peripheral blood, obtained on day 0 of AZD1222 vaccination. This TCR was sampled from an adult in good health. V and J are TRBV4-1 and TRBJ2-7; TRBD2 agrees at 9 bases. The CDR3 DNA follows: TGCGCCAGCAGCCAAGATTTGAGCGGGAGGAACTACGAGCAGTACTTC. Amino acids: CASSQDLSGRNYEQYF.